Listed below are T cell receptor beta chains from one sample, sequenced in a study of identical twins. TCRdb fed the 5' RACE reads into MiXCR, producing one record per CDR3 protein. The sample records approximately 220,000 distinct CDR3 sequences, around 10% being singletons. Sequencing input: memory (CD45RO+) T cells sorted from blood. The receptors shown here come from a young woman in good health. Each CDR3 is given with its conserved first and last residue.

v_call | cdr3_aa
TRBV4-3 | CASSQRQGPAGYTF
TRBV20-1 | CSARVKTGAAGYTF
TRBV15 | CATSGHSSGANVLTF
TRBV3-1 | CASSQRERNTEAFF
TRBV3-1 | CASSPARGNTEAFF
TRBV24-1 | CATSDSSSGSYNEQFF
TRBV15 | CATSPKADNYGYTF
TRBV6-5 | CASSSVVADNEQFF
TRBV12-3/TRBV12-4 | CASKTRTSGQTQYF
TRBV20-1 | CSVTTAMNTEAFF
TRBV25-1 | CASGGLGGDTGELFF
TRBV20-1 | CSAGLRGNEQFF
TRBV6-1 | CASTRERGYTF
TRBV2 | CASGLYEQYF
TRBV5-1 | CASSPTSGTGVEQFF
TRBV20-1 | CSARGLARDTYNEQFF
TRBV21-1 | CASSIILAFTYEQYF
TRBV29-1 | CSVHRDRVAFF
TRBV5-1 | CASSPIRTGVNNEQFF
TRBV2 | CASILDLGNEQFF
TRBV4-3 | CASSRKDSDYGYTF
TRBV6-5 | CASRDSDRGRRNIQYF
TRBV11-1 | CASSLGLAGDSSTDTQYF
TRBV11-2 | CASSLDWGAIGGYTF
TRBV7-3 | CASSGYYTGELFF
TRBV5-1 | CASSFDTSSWGFADTQYF
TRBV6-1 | CASSPGGTAIGYTF
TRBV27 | CASSLEWEGRNIQYF
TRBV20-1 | CSAPPPGNRYNEQFF
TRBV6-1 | CASNWQGNYEQYF
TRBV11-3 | CASSLDLGTGELFF
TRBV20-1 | CSASLELAGGHEQYF
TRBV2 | CASSTDMNYGYTF
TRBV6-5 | CASSFDRGAGGYTF
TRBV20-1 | CSATSGMYEQYF
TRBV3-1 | CASSLRGRGTEAFF
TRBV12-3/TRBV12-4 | CASSWGGRYEQYF
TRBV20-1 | CSAIGGTETQYF
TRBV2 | CASRFLGLVGETQYF
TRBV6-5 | CASSYRDGHNYGYTF
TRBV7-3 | CASSPDPGYGYTF
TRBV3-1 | CASSQPDTYNYGYTF
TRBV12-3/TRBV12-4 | CASSLASSTGFNQPQHF
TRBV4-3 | CASSPTTGLIYEQYF
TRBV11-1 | CASSVTGVATAQYF
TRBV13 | CASSLGTANTGELFF
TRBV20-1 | CSARDLAGYEQYF
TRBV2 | CASSPMAGNTEAFF
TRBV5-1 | CASSLAPGKDNEQFF
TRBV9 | CASSGEGFSGDTQYF